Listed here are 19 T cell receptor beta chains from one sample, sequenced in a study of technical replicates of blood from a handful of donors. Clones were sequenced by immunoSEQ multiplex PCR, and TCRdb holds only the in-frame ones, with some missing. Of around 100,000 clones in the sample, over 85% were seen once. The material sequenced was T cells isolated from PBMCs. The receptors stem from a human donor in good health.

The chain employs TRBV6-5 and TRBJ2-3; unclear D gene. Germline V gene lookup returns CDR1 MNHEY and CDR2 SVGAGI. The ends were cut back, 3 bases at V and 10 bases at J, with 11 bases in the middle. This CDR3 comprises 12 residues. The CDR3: CASSYPGNPQYF. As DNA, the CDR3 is TGTGCCAGCAGTTATCCAGGAAATCCGCAGTATTTT.

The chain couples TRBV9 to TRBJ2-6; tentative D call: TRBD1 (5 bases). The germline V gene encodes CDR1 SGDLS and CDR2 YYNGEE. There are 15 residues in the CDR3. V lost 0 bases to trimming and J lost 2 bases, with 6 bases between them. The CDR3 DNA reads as TGTGCCAGCAGCGTAGTGGGGCCTGGGGCCAACGTCCTGACTTTC. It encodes CASSVVGPGANVLTF.

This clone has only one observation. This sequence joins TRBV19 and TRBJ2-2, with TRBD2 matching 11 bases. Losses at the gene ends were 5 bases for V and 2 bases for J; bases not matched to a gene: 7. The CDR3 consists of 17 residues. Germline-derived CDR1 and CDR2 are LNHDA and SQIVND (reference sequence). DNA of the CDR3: TGTGCCAGTAGTCCCATAGCGGGAGGGCCTAACACCGGGGAGCTGTTTTTT. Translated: CASSPIAGGPNTGELFF.

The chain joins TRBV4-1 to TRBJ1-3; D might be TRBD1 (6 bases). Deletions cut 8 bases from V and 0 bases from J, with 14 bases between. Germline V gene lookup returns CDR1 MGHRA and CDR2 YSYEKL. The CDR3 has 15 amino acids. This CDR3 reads CASLDRPHSGNTIYF. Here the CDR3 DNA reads TGCGCCAGCCTAGACAGGCCTCACTCTGGAAACACCATATATTTT.

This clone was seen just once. The DNA for the CDR3 is TGTGCCAGCAGCCAAGATACCGGGGGGACTAGCGTTTCCTACGAGCAGTACTTC. This translates into CASSQDTGGTSVSYEQYF. This chain joins TRBV14 and TRBJ2-7; 10 bases are a match to TRBD2. The V gene end was trimmed by 0 bases and the J gene end by 1 base; junction bases not matched to a gene: 9. Per germline, CDR1 SGHDN and CDR2 FVKESK. This CDR3 is built from 18 residues. Based on the CDR3 plus reference TRBV14 and TRBJ2-7, the full variable domain is EAGVTQFPSHSVIEKGQTVTLRCDPISGHDNLYWYRRVMGKEIKFLLHFVKESKQDESGMPNNRFLAERTGGTYSTLKVQPAELEDSGVYFCASSQDTGGTSVSYEQYFGPGTRLTVT.

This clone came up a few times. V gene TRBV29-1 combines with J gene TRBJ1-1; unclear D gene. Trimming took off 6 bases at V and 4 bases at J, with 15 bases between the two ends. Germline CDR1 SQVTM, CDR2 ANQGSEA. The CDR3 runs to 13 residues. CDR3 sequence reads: CSVRLDLVTEAFF. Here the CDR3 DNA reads TGCAGCGTACGCCTTGACTTGGTCACTGAAGCTTTCTTT.

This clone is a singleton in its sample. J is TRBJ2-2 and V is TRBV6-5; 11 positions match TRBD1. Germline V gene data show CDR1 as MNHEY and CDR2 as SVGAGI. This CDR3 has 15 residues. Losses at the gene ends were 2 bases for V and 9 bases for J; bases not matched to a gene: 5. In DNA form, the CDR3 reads TGTGCCAGCAGTTACCAGGGGACAGGGGGGAGGGAGCTGTTTTTT. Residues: CASSYQGTGGRELFF.

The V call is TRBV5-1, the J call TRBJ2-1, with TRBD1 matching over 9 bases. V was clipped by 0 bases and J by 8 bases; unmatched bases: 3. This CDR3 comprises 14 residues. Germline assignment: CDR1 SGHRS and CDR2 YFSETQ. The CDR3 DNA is TGCGCCAGCAGCTTGGGGGACAGGGACGATGAGCAGTTCTTC. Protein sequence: CASSLGDRDDEQFF. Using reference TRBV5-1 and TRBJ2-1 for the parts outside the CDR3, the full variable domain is KAGVTQTPRYLIKTRGQQVTLSCSPISGHRSVSWYQQTPGQGLQFLFEYFSETQRNKGNFPGRFSGRQFSNSRSEMNVSTLELGDSALYLCASSLGDRDDEQFFGPGTRLTVL.

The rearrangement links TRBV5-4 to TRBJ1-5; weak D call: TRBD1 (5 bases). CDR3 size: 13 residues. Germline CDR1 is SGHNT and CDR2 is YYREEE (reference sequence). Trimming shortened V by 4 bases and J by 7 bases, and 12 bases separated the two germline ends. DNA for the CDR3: TGTGCCAGCAGCCGGGACTACGACCAGCCCCAGCATTTT. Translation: CASSRDYDQPQHF.

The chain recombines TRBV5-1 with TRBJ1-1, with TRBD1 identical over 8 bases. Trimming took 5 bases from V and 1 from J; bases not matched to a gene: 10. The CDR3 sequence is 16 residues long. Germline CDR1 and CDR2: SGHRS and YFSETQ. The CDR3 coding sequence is TGCGCCAGCAGGACGAATACCGGGACAGGGAACACTGAAGCTTTCTTT. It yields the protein CASRTNTGTGNTEAFF.

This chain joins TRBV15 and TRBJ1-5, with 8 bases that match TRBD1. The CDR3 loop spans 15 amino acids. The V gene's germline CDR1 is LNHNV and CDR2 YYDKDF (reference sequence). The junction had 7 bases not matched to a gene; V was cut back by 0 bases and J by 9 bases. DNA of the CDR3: TGTGCCACCAGCAGAGATCGACAGGGGCGTTGGCCCCAGCATTTT. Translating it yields CATSRDRQGRWPQHF.

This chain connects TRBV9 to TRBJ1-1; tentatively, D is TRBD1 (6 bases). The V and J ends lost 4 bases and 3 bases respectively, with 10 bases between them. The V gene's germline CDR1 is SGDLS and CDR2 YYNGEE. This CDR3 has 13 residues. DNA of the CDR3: TGTGCCAGCAGCTATCAGGGGTACACTGAAGCTTTCTTT. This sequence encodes CASSYQGYTEAFF.

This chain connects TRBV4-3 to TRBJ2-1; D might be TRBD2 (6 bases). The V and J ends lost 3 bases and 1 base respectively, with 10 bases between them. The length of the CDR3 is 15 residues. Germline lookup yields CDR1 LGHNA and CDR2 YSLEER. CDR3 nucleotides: TGCGCCAGCAGCCAGTGGAGGGTATCCTACAATGAGCAGTTCTTC. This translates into CASSQWRVSYNEQFF.

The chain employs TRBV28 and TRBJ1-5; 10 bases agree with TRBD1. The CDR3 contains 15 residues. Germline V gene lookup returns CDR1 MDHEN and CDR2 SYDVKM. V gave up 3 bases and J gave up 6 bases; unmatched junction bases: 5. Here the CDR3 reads CASSLFRDRGQPQHF. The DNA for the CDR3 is TGTGCCAGCAGTTTGTTCCGGGACAGGGGTCAGCCCCAGCATTTT. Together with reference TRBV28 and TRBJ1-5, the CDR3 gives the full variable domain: DVKVTQSSRYLVKRTGEKVFLECVQDMDHENMFWYRQDPGLGLRLIYFSYDVKMKEKGDIPEGYSVSREKKERFSLILESASTNQTSMYLCASSLFRDRGQPQHFGDGTRLSIL.

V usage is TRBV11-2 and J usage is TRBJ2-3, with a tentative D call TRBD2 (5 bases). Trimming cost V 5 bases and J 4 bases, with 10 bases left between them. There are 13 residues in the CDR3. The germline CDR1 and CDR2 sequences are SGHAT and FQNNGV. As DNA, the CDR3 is TGTGCCAGCAGCCTTCGGAGGCCAGATACGCAGTATTTT. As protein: CASSLRRPDTQYF. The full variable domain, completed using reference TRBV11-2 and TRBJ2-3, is EAGVAQSPRYKIIEKRQSVAFWCNPISGHATLYWYQQILGQGPKLLIQFQNNGVVDDSQLPKDRFSAERLKGVDSTLKIQPAKLEDSAVYLCASSLRRPDTQYFGPGTRLTVL.

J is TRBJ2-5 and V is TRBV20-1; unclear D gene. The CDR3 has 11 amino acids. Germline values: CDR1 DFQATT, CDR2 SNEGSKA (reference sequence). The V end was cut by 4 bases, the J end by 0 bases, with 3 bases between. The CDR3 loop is CSAIYQETQYF. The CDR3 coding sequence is TGCAGTGCTATCTACCAAGAGACCCAGTACTTC.

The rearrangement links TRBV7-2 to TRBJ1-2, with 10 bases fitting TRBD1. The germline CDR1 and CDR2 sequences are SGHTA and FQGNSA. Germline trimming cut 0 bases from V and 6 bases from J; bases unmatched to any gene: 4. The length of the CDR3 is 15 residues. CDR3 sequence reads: CASSLAWTGGNGYTF. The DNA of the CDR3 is TGTGCCAGCAGCTTAGCCTGGACAGGGGGGAATGGCTACACCTTC.

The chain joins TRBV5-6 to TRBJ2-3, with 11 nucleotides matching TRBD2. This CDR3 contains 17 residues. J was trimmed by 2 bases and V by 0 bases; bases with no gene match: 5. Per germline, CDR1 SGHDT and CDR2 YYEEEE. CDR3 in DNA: TGTGCCAGCAGCTTGGGGGTAGCGGGAGGGCCCACAGATACGCAGTATTTT. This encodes CASSLGVAGGPTDTQYF.

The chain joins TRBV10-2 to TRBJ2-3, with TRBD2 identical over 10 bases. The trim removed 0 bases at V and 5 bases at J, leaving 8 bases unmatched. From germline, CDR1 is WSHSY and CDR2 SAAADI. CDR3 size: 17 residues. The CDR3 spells CASSESRLAGVEDTQYF. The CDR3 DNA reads TGCGCCAGCAGTGAGTCGAGGCTAGCGGGAGTGGAAGATACGCAGTATTTT.